This T cell receptor beta chain was retrieved from a study of control samples from healthy donors and cancer patients. CDR1 is SGHAT and CDR2 is FQNNGV in the germline V gene. Between the trimmed V and J ends, which lost 5 bases and 0 bases, there was a span of 14 bases. There are 16 residues in the CDR3. TCRdb's table, derived via immunoSEQ multiplex PCR, lists solely in-frame clones and lacks some. The table includes 100,000 or so clones, 85% to 90% detected once. The chain joins TRBV11-2 to TRBJ1-3, with D hard to call. The sequencing input was blood. The source is a young man in good health. CDR3: CASSRIRGSSGNTIYF. CDR3 DNA sequence: TGTGCCAGCAGCCGGATTCGGGGTTCCTCTGGAAACACCATATATTTT.